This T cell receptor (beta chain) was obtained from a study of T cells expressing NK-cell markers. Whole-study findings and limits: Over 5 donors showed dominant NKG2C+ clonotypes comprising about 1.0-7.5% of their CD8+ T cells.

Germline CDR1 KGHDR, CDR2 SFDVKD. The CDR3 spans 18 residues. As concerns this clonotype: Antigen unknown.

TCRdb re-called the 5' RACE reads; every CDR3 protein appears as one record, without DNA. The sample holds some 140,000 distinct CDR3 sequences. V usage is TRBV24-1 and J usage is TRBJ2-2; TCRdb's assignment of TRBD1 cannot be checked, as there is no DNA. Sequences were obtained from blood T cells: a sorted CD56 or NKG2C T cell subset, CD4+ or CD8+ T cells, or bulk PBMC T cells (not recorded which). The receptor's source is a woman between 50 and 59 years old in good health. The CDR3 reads CATSDLHGGQGNTGELFF.